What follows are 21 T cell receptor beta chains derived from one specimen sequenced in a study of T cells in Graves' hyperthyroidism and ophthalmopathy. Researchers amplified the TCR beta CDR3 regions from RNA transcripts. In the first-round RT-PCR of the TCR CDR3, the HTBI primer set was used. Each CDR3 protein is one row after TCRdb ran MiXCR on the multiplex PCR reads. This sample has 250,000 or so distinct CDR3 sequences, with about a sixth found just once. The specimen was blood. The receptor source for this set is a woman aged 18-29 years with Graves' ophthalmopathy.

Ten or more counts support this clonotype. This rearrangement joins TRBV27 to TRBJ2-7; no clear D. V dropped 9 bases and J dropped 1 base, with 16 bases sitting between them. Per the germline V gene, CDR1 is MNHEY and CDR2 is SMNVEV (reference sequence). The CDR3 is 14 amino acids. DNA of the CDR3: TGTGCCAGTTCCCCCTTAACTCATTCCTACGAGCAGTACTTC. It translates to CASSPLTHSYEQYF.

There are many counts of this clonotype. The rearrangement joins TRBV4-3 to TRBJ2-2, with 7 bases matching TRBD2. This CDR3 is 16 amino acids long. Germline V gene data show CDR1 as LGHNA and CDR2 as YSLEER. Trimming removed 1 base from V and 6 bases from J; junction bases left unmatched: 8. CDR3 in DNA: TGCGCCAGCAGCCAAGCTTGGGCGGGAGATCCCGGGGAGCTGTTTTTT. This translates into CASSQAWAGDPGELFF.

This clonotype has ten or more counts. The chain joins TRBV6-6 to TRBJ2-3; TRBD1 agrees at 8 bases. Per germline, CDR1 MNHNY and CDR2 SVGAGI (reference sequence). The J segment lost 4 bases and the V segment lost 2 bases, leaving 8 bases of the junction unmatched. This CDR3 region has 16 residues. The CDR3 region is CASSYLGTGGADTQYF. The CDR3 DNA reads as TGTGCCAGCAGTTACCTAGGGACAGGAGGTGCAGATACGCAGTATTTT.

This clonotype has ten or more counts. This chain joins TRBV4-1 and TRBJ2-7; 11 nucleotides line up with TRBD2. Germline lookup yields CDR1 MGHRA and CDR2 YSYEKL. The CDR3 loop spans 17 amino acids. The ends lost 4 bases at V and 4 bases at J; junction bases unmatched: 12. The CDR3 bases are TGCGCCAGCAGCCCGCAAGACCTAGCGGGAGGAAGTTACGAGCAGTACTTC. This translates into CASSPQDLAGGSYEQYF.

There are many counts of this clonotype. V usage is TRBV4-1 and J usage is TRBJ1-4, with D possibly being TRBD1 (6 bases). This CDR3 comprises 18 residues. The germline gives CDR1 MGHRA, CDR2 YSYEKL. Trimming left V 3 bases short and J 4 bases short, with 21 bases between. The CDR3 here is CASSQEPGHHYLNEKLFF. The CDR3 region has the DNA TGCGCCAGCAGCCAGGAACCGGGACACCACTACCTTAATGAAAAACTGTTTTTT.

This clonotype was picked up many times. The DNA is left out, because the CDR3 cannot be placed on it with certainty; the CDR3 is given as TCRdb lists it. CDR3 sequence: CASSSTLGATNEKLFF. The chain couples TRBV27 to TRBJ1-4. Counting both end residues, the CDR3 totals 16 amino acids. CDR1 and CDR2 (germline): MNHEY, SMNVEV (reference sequence).

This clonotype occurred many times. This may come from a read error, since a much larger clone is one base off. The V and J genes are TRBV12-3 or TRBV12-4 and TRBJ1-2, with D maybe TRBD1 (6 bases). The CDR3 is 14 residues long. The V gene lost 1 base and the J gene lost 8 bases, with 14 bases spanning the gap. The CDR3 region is CASSLGGGTLGYTF. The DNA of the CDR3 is TGTGCCAGCAGTTTAGGCGGGGGGACACTCGGCTACACCTTC.

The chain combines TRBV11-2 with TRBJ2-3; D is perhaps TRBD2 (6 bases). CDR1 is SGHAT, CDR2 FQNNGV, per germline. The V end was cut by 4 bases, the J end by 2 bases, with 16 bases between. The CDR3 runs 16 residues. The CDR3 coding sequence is TGTGCCAGCAGCTGGGGGACTCTTTCTCCCACAGATACGCAGTATTTT. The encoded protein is CASSWGTLSPTDTQYF.

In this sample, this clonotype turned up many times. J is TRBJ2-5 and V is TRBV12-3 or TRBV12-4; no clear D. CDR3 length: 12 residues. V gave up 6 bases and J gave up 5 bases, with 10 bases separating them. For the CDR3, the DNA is TGTGCCAGCAGCCCTTCGGCCGAGACCCAGTACTTC. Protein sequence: CASSPSAETQYF.

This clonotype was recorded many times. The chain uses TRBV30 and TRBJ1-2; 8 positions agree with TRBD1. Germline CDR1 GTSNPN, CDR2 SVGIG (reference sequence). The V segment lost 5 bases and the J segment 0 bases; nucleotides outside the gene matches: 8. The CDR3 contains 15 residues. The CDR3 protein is CAWATDRVTNYGYTF. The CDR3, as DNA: TGTGCCTGGGCCACGGACAGGGTAACTAACTATGGCTACACCTTC.

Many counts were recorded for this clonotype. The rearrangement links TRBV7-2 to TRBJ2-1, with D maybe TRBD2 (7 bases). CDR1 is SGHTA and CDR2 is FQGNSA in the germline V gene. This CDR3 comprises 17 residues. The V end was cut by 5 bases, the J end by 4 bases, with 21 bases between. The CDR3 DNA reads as TGTGCCAGCAGCCCACCTACAGGGAGCGGGAAGTACAATGAGCAGTTCTTC. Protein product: CASSPPTGSGKYNEQFF.

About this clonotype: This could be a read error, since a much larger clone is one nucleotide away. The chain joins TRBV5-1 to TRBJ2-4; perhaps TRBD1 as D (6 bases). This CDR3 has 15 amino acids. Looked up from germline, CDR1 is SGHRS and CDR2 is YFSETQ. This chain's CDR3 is CANSLVTTGEGIQYF. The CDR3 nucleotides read TGCGCCAACAGCTTGGTAACGACAGGAGAGGGCATTCAGTACTTC.

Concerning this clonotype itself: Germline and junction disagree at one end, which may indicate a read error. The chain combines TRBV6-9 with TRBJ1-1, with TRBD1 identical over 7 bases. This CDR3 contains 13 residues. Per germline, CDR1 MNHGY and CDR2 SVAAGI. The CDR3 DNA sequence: TGCGCCAGCAGCGAGACAGGGAACGCTGAAGCTTTCTTT. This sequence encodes CASSETGNAEAFF.

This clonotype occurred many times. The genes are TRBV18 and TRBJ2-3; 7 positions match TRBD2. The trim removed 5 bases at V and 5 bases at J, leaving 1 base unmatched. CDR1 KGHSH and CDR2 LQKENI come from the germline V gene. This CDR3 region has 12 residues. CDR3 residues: CASSGLVDTQYF. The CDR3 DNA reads TGTGCCAGCTCAGGACTAGTAGATACGCAGTATTTT.

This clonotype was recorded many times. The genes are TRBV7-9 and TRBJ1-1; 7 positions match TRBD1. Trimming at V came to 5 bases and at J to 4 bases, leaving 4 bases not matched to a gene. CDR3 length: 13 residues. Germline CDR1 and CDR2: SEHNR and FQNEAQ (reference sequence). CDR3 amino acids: CASSRPGGTEAFF. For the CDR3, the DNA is TGTGCCAGCAGCCGACCAGGGGGCACTGAAGCTTTCTTT.

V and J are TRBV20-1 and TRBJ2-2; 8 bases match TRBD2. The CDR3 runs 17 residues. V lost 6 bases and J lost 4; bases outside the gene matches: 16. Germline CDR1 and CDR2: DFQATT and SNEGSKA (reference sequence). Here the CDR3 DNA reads TGCAGTGCGCACGACCGACTAGCGTCGACGGCCACCGGGGAGCTGTTTTTT. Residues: CSAHDRLASTATGELFF.

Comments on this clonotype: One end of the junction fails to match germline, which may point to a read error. CDR3 protein: CASSLASQNTEAFF. For the CDR3, the DNA is TGTGCCAGCAGCCTAGCATCTCAGAACACTGAAGCTTTCTTT. The chain recombines TRBV11-1 with TRBJ1-1; D is ambiguous. The germline gives CDR1 SGHAT, CDR2 FQDESV (reference sequence). This CDR3 contains 14 residues. Full variable domain (missing parts from reference TRBV11-1 and TRBJ1-1): EAEVAQSPRYKITEKSQAVAFWCDPISGHATLYWYRQILGQGPELLVQFQDESVVDDSQLPKDRFSAERLKGVDSTLKIQPAELGDSAMYLCASSLASQNTEAFFGQGTRLTVV.

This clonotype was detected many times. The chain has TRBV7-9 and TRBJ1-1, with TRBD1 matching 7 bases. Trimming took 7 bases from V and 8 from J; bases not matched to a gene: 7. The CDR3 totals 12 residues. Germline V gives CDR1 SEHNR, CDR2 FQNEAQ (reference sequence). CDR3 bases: TGTGCCAGCAACCTACTACAGGGGGAAGCTTTCTTT. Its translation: CASNLLQGEAFF.

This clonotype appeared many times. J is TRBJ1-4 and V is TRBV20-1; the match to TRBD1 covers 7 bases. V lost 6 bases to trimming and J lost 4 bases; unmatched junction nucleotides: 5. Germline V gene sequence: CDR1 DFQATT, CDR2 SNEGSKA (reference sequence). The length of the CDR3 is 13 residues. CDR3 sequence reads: CSAVQGSNEKLFF. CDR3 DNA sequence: TGCAGTGCGGTACAGGGGAGTAATGAAAAACTGTTTTTT.

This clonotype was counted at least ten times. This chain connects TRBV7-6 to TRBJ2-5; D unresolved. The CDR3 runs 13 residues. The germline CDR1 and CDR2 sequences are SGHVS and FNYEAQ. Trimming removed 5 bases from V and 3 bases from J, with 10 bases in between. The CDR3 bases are TGTGCCAGCAGCGGGCGGCCCGAAGAGACCCAGTACTTC. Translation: CASSGRPEETQYF.

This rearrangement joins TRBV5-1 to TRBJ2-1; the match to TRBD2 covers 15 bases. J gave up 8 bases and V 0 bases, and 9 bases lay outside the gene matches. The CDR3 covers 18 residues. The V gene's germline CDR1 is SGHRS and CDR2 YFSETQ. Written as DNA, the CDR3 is TGCGCCAGCAGCTTGGCTGTACCCGGGACTAGCGGGAGGTATGAGCAGTTCTTC. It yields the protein CASSLAVPGTSGRYEQFF.